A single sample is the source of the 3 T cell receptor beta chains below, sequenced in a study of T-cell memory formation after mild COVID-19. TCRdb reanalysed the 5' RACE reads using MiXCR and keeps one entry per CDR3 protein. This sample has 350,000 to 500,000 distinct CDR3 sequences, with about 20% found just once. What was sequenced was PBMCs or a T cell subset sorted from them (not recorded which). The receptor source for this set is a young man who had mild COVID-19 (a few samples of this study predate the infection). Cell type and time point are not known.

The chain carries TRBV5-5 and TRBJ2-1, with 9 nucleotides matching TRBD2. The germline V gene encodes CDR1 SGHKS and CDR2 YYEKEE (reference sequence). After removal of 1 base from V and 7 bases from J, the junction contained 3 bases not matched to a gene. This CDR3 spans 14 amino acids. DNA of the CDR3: TGTGCCAGCAGCTTGAGCGGGGGGTTGAATGAGCAGTTCTTC. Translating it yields CASSLSGGLNEQFF.

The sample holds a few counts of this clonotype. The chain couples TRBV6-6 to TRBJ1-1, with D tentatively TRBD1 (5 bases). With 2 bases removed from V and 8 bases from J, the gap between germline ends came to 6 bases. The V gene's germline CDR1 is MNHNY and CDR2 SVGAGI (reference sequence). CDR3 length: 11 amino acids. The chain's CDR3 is CASSYHREAFF. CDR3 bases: TGTGCCAGCAGTTACCACAGGGAAGCTTTCTTT.

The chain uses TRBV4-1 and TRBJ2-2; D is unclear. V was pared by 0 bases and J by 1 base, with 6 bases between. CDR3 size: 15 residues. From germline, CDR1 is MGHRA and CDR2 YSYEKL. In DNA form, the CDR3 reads TGCGCCAGCAGCCAAGATCCCGGGAACACCGGGGAGCTGTTTTTT. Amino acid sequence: CASSQDPGNTGELFF.